These 16 T cell receptor beta chains were all obtained from the same sample, sequenced in a study of blood T cell repertoires in COVID-19. Only in-frame clones appear in the TCRdb table, and some are missing; sequencing was by immunoSEQ multiplex PCR. The table has about 270,000 clones, around 81% seen once; the top ten hold about 2.9%. The sequencing input was peripheral blood. The source is a woman in her fifties or sixties with active or convalescent COVID-19.

This chain uses TRBV30 with TRBJ2-3, with 11 bases identical to TRBD1. Trimming took 2 bases from V and 3 from J; bases not matched to a gene: 7. This CDR3 has 16 residues. In germline, CDR1 is GTSNPN, CDR2 SVGIG (reference sequence). CDR3 sequence reads: CAWSPRDRGLTDTQYF. As DNA, the CDR3 is TGTGCCTGGAGTCCCCGGGACAGGGGGTTGACAGATACGCAGTATTTT.

This chain uses TRBV3-1 (or the pseudogene TRBV3-2) with TRBJ2-3; tentatively, D is TRBD2 (6 bases). Germline loops: CDR1 LGHDT, CDR2 YNNKEL (reference sequence). Trimming stripped 3 bases from V and 5 bases from J, with 12 bases between. The CDR3 sequence is 14 residues long. In nucleotides, the CDR3 is TGTGCCAGCAGCCAGGGGGGTCGGGGAGATACGCAGTATTTT. Its protein is CASSQGGRGDTQYF.

V and J are TRBV3-1 (or the pseudogene TRBV3-2) and TRBJ2-2; TRBD2 aligns across 11 bases. The CDR3 covers 17 residues. The trim removed 0 bases at V and 5 bases at J, leaving 5 bases unmatched. Germline V gives CDR1 LGHDT, CDR2 YNNKEL (reference sequence). CDR3 loop: CASSQESPSGGTGELFF. CDR3 coding DNA: TGTGCCAGCAGCCAAGAGTCTCCTAGCGGGGGGACCGGGGAGCTGTTTTTT.

V and J are TRBV6-4 and TRBJ2-7; 8 bases fit TRBD2. CDR1 is MRHNA and CDR2 is SNTAGT in the germline V gene. The V segment lost 6 bases and the J segment 0 bases; nucleotides outside the gene matches: 7. CDR3 length equals 15 residues. The CDR3 region is CASRSGTRSSYEQYF. DNA for the CDR3: TGTGCCAGCAGATCCGGGACTAGGAGCTCCTACGAGCAGTACTTC.

The chain recombines TRBV18 with TRBJ1-2, with 8 bases lining up with TRBD1. CDR3 length: 15 amino acids. Germline V gene lookup returns CDR1 KGHSH and CDR2 LQKENI. Germline trimming cut 4 bases from V and 4 bases from J; bases unmatched to any gene: 8. For the CDR3, the DNA is TGTGCCAGCTCACGAACCGGGACAGGCTCCTATGGCTACACCTTC. It specifies CASSRTGTGSYGYTF.

The rearrangement uses TRBV7-9 and TRBJ2-7; 8 nucleotides align to TRBD1. V was pared by 5 bases and J by 4 bases, with 13 bases of the junction left unmatched. Germline V gene data show CDR1 as SEHNR and CDR2 as FQNEAQ (reference sequence). The CDR3 covers 16 residues. This CDR3 reads CASSAHRQGLPYEQYF. The CDR3 nucleotides read TGTGCCAGCAGCGCTCACCGACAGGGGCTACCTTACGAGCAGTACTTC.

The rearrangement uses TRBV9 and TRBJ2-3; D is unresolved. The ends were cut back, 2 bases at V and 1 base at J, with 5 bases in the middle. Germline V CDR1 and CDR2: SGDLS, YYNGEE. The CDR3 totals 13 residues. DNA for the CDR3: TGTGCCAGCAGCGTCCTTCGCACAGATACGCAGTATTTT. It yields the protein CASSVLRTDTQYF.

The V call is TRBV4-3, the J call TRBJ2-3, with a tentative D call TRBD1 (6 bases). The CDR3 covers 17 residues. Germline lookup yields CDR1 LGHNA and CDR2 YSLEER. Trimming pared 0 bases from V and 3 bases from J, leaving 16 bases between. The CDR3 DNA is TGCGCCAGCAGCCAAGAAATGGGGGCCCCACCTACAGATACGCAGTATTTT. It is translated as CASSQEMGAPPTDTQYF.

The chain has TRBV5-4 and TRBJ2-7; possible D gene TRBD2, 5 bases. This CDR3 has 12 amino acids. V lost 0 bases to trimming and J lost 6 bases, with 7 bases between them. Germline CDR1 reads SGHNT; CDR2 reads YYREEE (reference sequence). CDR3 bases: TGTGCCAGCAGCTTGGTCCGGGGCGAGCAGTACTTC. Translation: CASSLVRGEQYF.

This sequence joins TRBV7-9 and TRBJ2-3; D unclear. The CDR3 spans 15 residues. The germline gives CDR1 SEHNR, CDR2 FQNEAQ (reference sequence). V was clipped by 1 base and J by 2 bases, with 10 bases between them. CDR3 sequence: CASSLGVHITDTQYF. Here the CDR3 DNA reads TGTGCCAGCAGCTTAGGAGTTCATATCACAGATACGCAGTATTTT. The variable domain in full, with the rest retrieved from reference TRBV7-9 and TRBJ2-3, is DTGVSQNPRHKITKRGQNVTFRCDPISEHNRLYWYRQTLGQGPEFLTYFQNEAQLEKSRLLSDRFSAERPKGSFSTLEIQRTEQGDSAMYLCASSLGVHITDTQYFGPGTRLTVL.

The chain combines TRBV7-3 with TRBJ1-3; D unresolved. V shed 0 bases and J shed 0 bases, with 9 bases lying between them. The CDR3 totals 16 residues. Germline V gene sequence: CDR1 SGHTA, CDR2 FQGTGA. The CDR3 bases are TGTGCCAGCAGCTTAACGGGAGGGAGCTCTGGAAACACCATATATTTT. It specifies CASSLTGGSSGNTIYF.

The chain uses TRBV4-3 and TRBJ2-7; D may be TRBD2 (6 bases). The CDR3 loop spans 16 amino acids. V was trimmed by 0 bases and J by 0 bases, leaving 12 bases between them. Looked up from germline, CDR1 is LGHNA and CDR2 is YSLEER. The CDR3 DNA follows: TGCGCCAGCAGCCAAGATCTGGGCGGGAACTCCTACGAGCAGTACTTC. As protein: CASSQDLGGNSYEQYF.

The V and J genes are TRBV4-3 and TRBJ2-1; 7 bases match TRBD2. CDR1 and CDR2 (germline): LGHNA, YSLEER. The CDR3 is 16 amino acids. V shed 1 base and J 4 bases; nucleotides not matched to a gene: 7. CDR3 in amino acids: CASSQGRLAEYNEQFF. CDR3 bases: TGCGCCAGCAGCCAAGGCCGGCTAGCGGAATACAATGAGCAGTTCTTC.

This clone was observed a few times. The rearrangement links TRBV18 to TRBJ2-1, with D perhaps matching TRBD1 (5 bases). The germline gives CDR1 KGHSH, CDR2 LQKENI. The CDR3 consists of 15 residues. V lost 0 bases and J lost 7, with 13 bases in between. The CDR3 coding sequence is TGTGCCAGCTCACCACCGGGCCAGGGTCGAAATGAGCAGTTCTTC. This codes for CASSPPGQGRNEQFF. The whole variable domain, filled in from reference TRBV18 and TRBJ2-1, reads NAGVMQNPRHLVRRRGQEARLRCSPMKGHSHVYWYRQLPEEGLKFMVYLQKENIIDESGMPKERFSAEFPKEGPSILRIQQVVRGDSAAYFCASSPPGQGRNEQFFGPGTRLTVL.

The chain links TRBV7-3 to TRBJ1-6; unclear D gene. The CDR3 has 15 amino acids. V shed 2 bases and J shed 6 bases, with 11 bases lying between them. Per germline, CDR1 SGHTA and CDR2 FQGTGA. CDR3 protein: CASSLSTAINSPLHF. In DNA, the CDR3 is TGTGCCAGCAGCTTATCCACAGCCATTAATTCACCCCTCCACTTT.

The V call is TRBV3-1 (or the pseudogene TRBV3-2), the J call TRBJ2-3; 9 bases align to TRBD1. Germline loops: CDR1 LGHDT, CDR2 YNNKEL (reference sequence). This CDR3 contains 16 residues. The junction had 2 bases not matched to a gene; V was cut back by 1 base and J by 0 bases. CDR3 sequence reads: CASSQGTGASTDTQYF. The CDR3 nucleotides read TGTGCCAGCAGCCAAGGGACAGGGGCTAGCACAGATACGCAGTATTTT.